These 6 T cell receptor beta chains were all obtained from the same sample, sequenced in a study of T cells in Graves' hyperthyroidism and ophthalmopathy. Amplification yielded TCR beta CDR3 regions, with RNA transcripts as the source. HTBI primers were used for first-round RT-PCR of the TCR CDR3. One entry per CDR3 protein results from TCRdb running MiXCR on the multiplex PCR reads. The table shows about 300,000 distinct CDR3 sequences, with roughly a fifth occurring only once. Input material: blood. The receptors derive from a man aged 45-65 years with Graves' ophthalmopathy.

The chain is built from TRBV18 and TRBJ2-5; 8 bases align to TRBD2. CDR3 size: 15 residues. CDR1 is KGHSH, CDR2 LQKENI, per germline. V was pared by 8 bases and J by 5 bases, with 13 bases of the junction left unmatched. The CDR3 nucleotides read TGTGCCAGCAAGCCGGGTAGCGGGACCCAGGAGACCCAGTACTTC. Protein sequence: CASKPGSGTQETQYF.

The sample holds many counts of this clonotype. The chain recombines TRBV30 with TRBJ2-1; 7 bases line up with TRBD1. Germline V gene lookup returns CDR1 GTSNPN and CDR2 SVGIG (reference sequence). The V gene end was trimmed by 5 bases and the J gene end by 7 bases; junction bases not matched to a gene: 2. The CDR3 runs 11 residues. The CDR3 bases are TGTGCCTGGGACAGGGCTAATGAGCAGTTCTTC. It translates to CAWDRANEQFF. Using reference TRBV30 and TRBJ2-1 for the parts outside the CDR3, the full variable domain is SQTIHQWPATLVQPVGSPLSLECTVEGTSNPNLYWYRQAAGRGLQLLFYSVGIGQISSEVPQNLSASRPQDRQFILSSKKLLLSDSGFYLCAWDRANEQFFGPGTRLTVL.

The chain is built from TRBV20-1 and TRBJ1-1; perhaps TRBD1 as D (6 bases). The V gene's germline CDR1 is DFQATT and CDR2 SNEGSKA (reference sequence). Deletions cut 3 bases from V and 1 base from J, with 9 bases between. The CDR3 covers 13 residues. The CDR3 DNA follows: TGCAGTGCTAGGGACAGTCAGAACACTGAAGCTTTCTTT. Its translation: CSARDSQNTEAFF.

The CDR3 sequence is CATSARGTEAFF. DNA for the CDR3: TGTGCCACCAGTGCCCGGGGGACTGAAGCTTTCTTT. The chain employs TRBV24-1 and TRBJ1-1; tentative D call: TRBD1 (5 bases). The CDR3 is 12 amino acids. Germline CDR1 KGHDR, CDR2 SFDVKD. Trimming shortened V by 5 bases and J by 5 bases, and 8 bases separated the two germline ends.

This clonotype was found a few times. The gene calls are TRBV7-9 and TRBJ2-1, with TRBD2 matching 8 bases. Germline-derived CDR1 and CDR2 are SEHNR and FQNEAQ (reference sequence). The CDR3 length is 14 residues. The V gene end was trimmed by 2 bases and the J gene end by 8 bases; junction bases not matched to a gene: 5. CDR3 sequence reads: CASSLSREGYEQFF. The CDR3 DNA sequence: TGTGCCAGCAGCTTATCTCGGGAGGGTTATGAGCAGTTCTTC. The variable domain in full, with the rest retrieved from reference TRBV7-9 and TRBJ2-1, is DTGVSQNPRHKITKRGQNVTFRCDPISEHNRLYWYRQTLGQGPEFLTYFQNEAQLEKSRLLSDRFSAERPKGSFSTLEIQRTEQGDSAMYLCASSLSREGYEQFFGPGTRLTVL.

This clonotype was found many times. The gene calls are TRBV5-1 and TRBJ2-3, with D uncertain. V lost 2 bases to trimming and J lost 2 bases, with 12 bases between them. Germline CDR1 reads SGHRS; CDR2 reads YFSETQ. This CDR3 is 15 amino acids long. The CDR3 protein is CASSFGAWITDTQYF. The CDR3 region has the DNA TGCGCCAGCAGCTTTGGCGCTTGGATCACAGATACGCAGTATTTT.